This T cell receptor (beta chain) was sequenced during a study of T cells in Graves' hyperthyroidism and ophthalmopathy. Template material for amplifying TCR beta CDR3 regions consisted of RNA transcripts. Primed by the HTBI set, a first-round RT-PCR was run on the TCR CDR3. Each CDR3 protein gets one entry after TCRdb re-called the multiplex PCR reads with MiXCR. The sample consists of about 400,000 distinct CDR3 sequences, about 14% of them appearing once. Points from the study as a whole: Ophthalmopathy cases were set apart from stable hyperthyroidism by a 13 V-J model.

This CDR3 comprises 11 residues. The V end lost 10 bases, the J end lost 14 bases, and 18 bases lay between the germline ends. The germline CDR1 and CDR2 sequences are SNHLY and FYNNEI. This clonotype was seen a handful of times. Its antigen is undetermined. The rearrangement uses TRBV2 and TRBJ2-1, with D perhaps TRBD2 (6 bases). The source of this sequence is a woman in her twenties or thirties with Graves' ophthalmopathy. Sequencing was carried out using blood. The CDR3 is CAIKKGTWKFF. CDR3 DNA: TGTGCCATCAAGAAGGGGACTTGGAAGTTCTTC.